This entry is about one T cell receptor (beta chain). Germline assignment: CDR1 SGHRS and CDR2 YFSETQ. The CDR3 extends over 15 amino acids. Trimming removed 4 bases from V and 3 bases from J; junction bases left unmatched: 5. Together with a sample-barcoded 5' primer, a J-beta primer mix was included in a second PCR lasting about 6 to 12 cycles. Each cDNA was tagged by a template-switch adaptor containing 12 random nucleotides. TCRdb recomputed calls from the 5' RACE reads with MiXCR, one row per CDR3 protein. The repertoire holds 800,000 to 1,300,000 distinct CDR3 sequences, with approximately 26% as singletons. The data originate from a study of blood T cells in healthy people across ages. Separately, the same data were catalogued under a study of T cells of mothers and their children.

The sequencing sample was made of blood. J is TRBJ1-4 and V is TRBV5-1; 8 nucleotides align to TRBD1. This TCR came from a girl aged 2-15 years in good health. The CDR3 nucleotides read TGCGCCAGCAGCCTTCTACAGGGGGCTAATGAAAAACTGTTTTTT. Residues: CASSLLQGANEKLFF. The full variable domain, its missing parts supplied by reference TRBV5-1 and TRBJ1-4, is KAGVTQTPRYLIKTRGQQVTLSCSPISGHRSVSWYQQTPGQGLQFLFEYFSETQRNKGNFPGRFSGRQFSNSRSEMNVSTLELGDSALYLCASSLLQGANEKLFFGSGTQLSVL.